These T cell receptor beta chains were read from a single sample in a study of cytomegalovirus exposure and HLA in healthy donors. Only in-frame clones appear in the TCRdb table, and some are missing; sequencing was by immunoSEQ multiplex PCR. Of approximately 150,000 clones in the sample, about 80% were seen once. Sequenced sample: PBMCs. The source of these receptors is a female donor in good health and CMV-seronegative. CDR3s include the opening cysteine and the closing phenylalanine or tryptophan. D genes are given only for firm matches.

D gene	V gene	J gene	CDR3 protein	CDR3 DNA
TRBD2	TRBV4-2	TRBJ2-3	CASSRTSGRASTDTQYF	TGTGCCAGCAGCCGTACTAGCGGGAGGGCTAGCACAGATACGCAGTATTTT
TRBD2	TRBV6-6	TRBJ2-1	CASSYRAGINNEQFF	TGTGCCAGCAGTTACAGAGCGGGGATTAACAATGAGCAGTTCTTC
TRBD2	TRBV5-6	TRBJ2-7	CASSLAGLAGVGGDYEQYF	TGTGCCAGCAGCTTGGCCGGACTAGCGGGAGTGGGGGGAGACTACGAGCAGTACTTC
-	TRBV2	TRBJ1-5	CASSLRDSPLVNQPQHF	TGTGCCAGCAGTCTCCGGGACTCCCCGTTAGTGAATCAGCCCCAGCATTTT
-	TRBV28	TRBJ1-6	CASSLIPVSPLHF	TGTGCCAGCAGTTTAATCCCCGTTTCACCCCTCCACTTT
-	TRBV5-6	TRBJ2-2	CASSLRQTLNTGELFF	TGTGCCAGCAGCTTGCGACAGACACTGAACACCGGGGAGCTGTTTTTT
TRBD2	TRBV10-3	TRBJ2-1	CAISDSGGNYNEQFF	TGTGCCATCAGTGATAGCGGGGGGAACTACAATGAGCAGTTCTTC
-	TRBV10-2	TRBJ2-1	CASSGSSYNEQFF	TGCGCCAGCAGCGGGAGCTCCTACAATGAGCAGTTCTTC
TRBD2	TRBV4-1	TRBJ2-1	CASKVGLALNEQFF	TGCGCCAGCAAAGTGGGACTAGCCCTCAATGAGCAGTTCTTC
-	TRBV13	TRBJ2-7	CASSNRAGIPYEQYF	TGTGCCAGCAGTAATAGGGCAGGGATCCCCTACGAGCAGTACTTC
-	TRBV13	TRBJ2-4	CASSLGGPNIQYF	TGTGCCAGCAGCTTAGGTGGCCCAAACATTCAGTACTTC
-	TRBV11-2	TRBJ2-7	CASSLAQITLYEQYF	TGTGCCAGCAGCTTAGCTCAGATAACATTATACGAGCAGTACTTC
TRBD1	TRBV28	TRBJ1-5	CASSPWGQGENQPQHF	TGTGCCAGCAGTCCGTGGGGACAGGGTGAAAATCAGCCCCAGCATTTT